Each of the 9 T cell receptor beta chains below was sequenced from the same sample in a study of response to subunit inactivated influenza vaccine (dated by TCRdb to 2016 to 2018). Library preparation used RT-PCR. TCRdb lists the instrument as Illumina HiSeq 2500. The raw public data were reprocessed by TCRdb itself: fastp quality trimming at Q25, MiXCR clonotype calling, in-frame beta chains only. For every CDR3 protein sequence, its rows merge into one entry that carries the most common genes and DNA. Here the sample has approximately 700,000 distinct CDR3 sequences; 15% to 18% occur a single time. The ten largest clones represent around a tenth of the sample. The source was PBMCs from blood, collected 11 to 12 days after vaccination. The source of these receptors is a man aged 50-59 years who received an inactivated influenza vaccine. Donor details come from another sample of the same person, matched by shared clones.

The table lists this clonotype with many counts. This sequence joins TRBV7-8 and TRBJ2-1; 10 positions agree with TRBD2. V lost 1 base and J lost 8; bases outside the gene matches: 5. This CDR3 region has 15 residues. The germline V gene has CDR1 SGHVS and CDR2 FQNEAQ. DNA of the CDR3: TGTGCCAGCAGCTTAGGTAGCGGGAGGTCCCATGAGCAGTTCTTC. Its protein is CASSLGSGRSHEQFF.

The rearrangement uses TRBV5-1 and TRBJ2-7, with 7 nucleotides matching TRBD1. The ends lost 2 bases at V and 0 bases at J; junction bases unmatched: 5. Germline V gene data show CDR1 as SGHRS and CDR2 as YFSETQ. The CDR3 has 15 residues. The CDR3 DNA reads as TGCGCCAGCAGCTTTATGACAGGGAGCTCCTACGAGCAGTACTTC. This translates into CASSFMTGSSYEQYF. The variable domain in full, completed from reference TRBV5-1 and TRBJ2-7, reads KAGVTQTPRYLIKTRGQQVTLSCSPISGHRSVSWYQQTPGQGLQFLFEYFSETQRNKGNFPGRFSGRQFSNSRSEMNVSTLELGDSALYLCASSFMTGSSYEQYFGPGTRLTVT.

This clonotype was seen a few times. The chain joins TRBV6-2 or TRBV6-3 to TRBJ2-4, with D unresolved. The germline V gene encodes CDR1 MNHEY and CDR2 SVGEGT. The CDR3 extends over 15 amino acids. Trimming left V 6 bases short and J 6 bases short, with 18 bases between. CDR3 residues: CASSRPGSSGNIQYF. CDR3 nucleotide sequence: TGTGCCAGCAGCCGGCCCGGGTCTTCGGGAAACATTCAGTACTTC.

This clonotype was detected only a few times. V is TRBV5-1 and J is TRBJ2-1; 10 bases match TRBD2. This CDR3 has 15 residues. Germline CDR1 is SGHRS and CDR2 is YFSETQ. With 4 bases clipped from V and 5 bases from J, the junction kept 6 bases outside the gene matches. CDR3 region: CASSPRTSGNNEQFF. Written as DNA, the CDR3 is TGCGCCAGCAGCCCACGGACTAGCGGAAACAATGAGCAGTTCTTC.

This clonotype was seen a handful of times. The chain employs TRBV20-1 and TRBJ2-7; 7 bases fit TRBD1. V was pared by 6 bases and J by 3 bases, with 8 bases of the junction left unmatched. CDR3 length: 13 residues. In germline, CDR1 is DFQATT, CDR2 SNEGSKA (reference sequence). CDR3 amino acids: CSARQGVDYEQYF. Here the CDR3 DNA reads TGCAGTGCAAGACAGGGCGTCGACTACGAGCAGTACTTC.

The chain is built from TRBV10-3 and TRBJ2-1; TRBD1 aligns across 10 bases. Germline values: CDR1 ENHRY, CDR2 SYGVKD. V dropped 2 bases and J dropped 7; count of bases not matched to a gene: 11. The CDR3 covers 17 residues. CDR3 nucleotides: TGTGCCATCAGTGAGCGAGGGGGACAGGGGCTAATTAATGAGCAGTTCTTC. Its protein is CAISERGGQGLINEQFF.

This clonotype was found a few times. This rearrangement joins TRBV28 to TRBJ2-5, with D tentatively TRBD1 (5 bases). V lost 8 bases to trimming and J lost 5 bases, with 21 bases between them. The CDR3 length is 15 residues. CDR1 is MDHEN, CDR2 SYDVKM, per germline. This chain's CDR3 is CASALLLQGRETQYF. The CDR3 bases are TGTGCCAGCGCATTATTACTCCAGGGTAGGGAGACCCAGTACTTC. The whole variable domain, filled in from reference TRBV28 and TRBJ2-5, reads DVKVTQSSRYLVKRTGEKVFLECVQDMDHENMFWYRQDPGLGLRLIYFSYDVKMKEKGDIPEGYSVSREKKERFSLILESASTNQTSMYLCASALLLQGRETQYFGPGTRLLVL.

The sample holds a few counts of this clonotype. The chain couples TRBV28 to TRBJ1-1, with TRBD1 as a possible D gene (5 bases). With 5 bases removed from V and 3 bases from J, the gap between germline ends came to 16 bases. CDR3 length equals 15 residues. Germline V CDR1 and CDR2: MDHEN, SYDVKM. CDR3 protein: CASSNYQGRDTEAFF. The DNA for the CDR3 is TGTGCCAGCAGTAATTATCAGGGTAGGGACACTGAAGCTTTCTTT.

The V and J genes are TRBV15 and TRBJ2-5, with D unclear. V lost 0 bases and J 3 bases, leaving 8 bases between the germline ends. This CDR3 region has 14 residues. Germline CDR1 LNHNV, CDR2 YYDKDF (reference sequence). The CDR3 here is CATSRDQAEETQYF. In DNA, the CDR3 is TGTGCCACCAGCAGAGACCAGGCTGAAGAGACCCAGTACTTC.